This is a list of T cell receptor beta chains from one sample in a study of response to subunit inactivated influenza vaccine. TCRdb re-derived calls from the RT-PCR reads in MiXCR, one entry per CDR3 protein. The profile covers approximately 490,000 distinct CDR3 sequences, with approximately 7.7% appearing a single time and roughly 13% taken by the ten largest. The sequenced sample was PBMCs from blood, obtained around 2 years after vaccination. The receptors shown here come from a man between 50 and 75 years old who received an inactivated influenza vaccine. CDR3s include the opening cysteine and the closing phenylalanine or tryptophan. The order of the fields is J gene, clone size, CDR3 length, V gene, D gene, CDR3 protein, CDR3 DNA. A D gene is named only where the DNA matches it firmly. For some rows the clone size is stated as once, few or many, or as a class when expanded; others skip it.

j_gene: TRBJ2-7; abundance: NA; len: 15; v_gene: TRBV7-2; d_gene: NA; CDR3aa: CASSLVFAGSYEQYF; CDR3nt: TGTGCCAGCAGCTTAGTCTTTGCAGGTTCCTACGAGCAGTACTTC
j_gene: TRBJ2-5; abundance: NA; len: 15; v_gene: TRBV27; d_gene: TRBD1; CDR3aa: CASSPSTGGSGTQYF; CDR3nt: TGTGCCAGCAGTCCCTCGACAGGGGGCTCGGGGACCCAGTACTTC
j_gene: TRBJ2-7; abundance: many; len: 15; v_gene: TRBV29-1; d_gene: TRBD2; CDR3aa: CSVPGGGGRAYEQYF; CDR3nt: TGCAGCGTCCCGGGGGGGGGCGGAAGGGCCTACGAGCAGTACTTC
j_gene: TRBJ1-5; abundance: few; len: 16; v_gene: TRBV4-3; d_gene: NA; CDR3aa: CASSLEAGHPNQPQHF; CDR3nt: TGCGCCAGCAGCCTCGAAGCGGGACATCCTAATCAGCCCCAGCATTTT
j_gene: TRBJ1-1; abundance: NA; len: 14; v_gene: TRBV20-1; d_gene: NA; CDR3aa: CSARVGLRDTEAFF; CDR3nt: TGCAGTGCTAGAGTAGGCCTTAGGGACACTGAAGCTTTCTTT
j_gene: TRBJ2-1; abundance: many; len: 15; v_gene: TRBV3-1; d_gene: NA; CDR3aa: CASSQGGARSNEQFF; CDR3nt: TGTGCCAGCAGCCAAGGAGGGGCCCGATCGAATGAGCAGTTCTTC
j_gene: TRBJ2-5; abundance: many; len: 15; v_gene: TRBV12-3/TRBV12-4; d_gene: TRBD2; CDR3aa: CASSLRAGGRETQYF; CDR3nt: TGTGCCAGCAGTTTACGAGCGGGGGGTCGAGAGACCCAGTACTTC
j_gene: TRBJ2-3; abundance: few; len: 13; v_gene: TRBV7-9; d_gene: NA; CDR3aa: CASSLAPADTQYF; CDR3nt: TGTGCCAGCAGCTTAGCCCCCGCAGATACGCAGTATTTT
j_gene: TRBJ2-7; abundance: many; len: 15; v_gene: TRBV29-1; d_gene: TRBD2; CDR3aa: CSVVGLAGVPYEQYF; CDR3nt: TGCAGCGTGGTCGGACTAGCGGGAGTGCCCTACGAGCAGTACTTC
j_gene: TRBJ2-3; abundance: few; len: 15; v_gene: TRBV12-3/TRBV12-4; d_gene: TRBD2; CDR3aa: CASSLEAGVADTQYF; CDR3nt: TGTGCCAGCAGTTTAGAAGCGGGAGTAGCAGATACGCAGTATTTT
j_gene: TRBJ2-3; abundance: NA; len: 16; v_gene: TRBV5-1; d_gene: TRBD2; CDR3aa: CASSYSGSVGTDTQYF; CDR3nt: TGCGCCAGCAGCTATAGCGGGAGTGTAGGCACAGATACGCAGTATTTT
j_gene: TRBJ2-1; abundance: NA; len: 19; v_gene: TRBV11-2; d_gene: TRBD2; CDR3aa: CASSLGAGWLAGRKHEQFF; CDR3nt: TGTGCCAGCAGCTTAGGGGCCGGGTGGCTAGCGGGACGAAAGCATGAGCAGTTCTTC
j_gene: TRBJ2-1; abundance: few; len: 15; v_gene: TRBV14; d_gene: NA; CDR3aa: CASSPDGRWYNEQFF; CDR3nt: TGTGCCAGCAGCCCCGACGGGAGATGGTACAATGAGCAGTTCTTC
j_gene: TRBJ2-7; abundance: NA; len: 13; v_gene: TRBV12-3/TRBV12-4; d_gene: NA; CDR3aa: CASSEGGSYEQYF; CDR3nt: TGTGCCAGCAGTGAAGGGGGCTCCTACGAGCAGTACTTC
j_gene: TRBJ2-3; abundance: NA; len: 14; v_gene: TRBV12-3/TRBV12-4; d_gene: NA; CDR3aa: CASSLRWQSDTQYF; CDR3nt: TGTGCCAGCAGTCTCCGGTGGCAGTCAGATACGCAGTATTTT
j_gene: TRBJ1-4; abundance: many; len: 11; v_gene: TRBV6-1; d_gene: NA; CDR3aa: CASLNSEKLFF; CDR3nt: TGTGCCTCCCTCAACAGTGAAAAACTGTTTTTT
j_gene: TRBJ2-1; abundance: many; len: 15; v_gene: TRBV12-3/TRBV12-4; d_gene: NA; CDR3aa: CASMALAGARNEQFF; CDR3nt: TGTGCCAGCATGGCCCTGGCGGGGGCGCGGAATGAGCAGTTCTTC
j_gene: TRBJ2-1; abundance: many; len: 16; v_gene: TRBV11-2; d_gene: TRBD2; CDR3aa: CASSPRTSLVQDEQFF; CDR3nt: TGTGCCAGCAGCCCCCGGACTAGTCTGGTTCAAGATGAGCAGTTCTTC
j_gene: TRBJ2-2; abundance: many; len: 13; v_gene: TRBV20-1; d_gene: NA; CDR3aa: CSASPGTTGELFF; CDR3nt: TGCAGTGCTAGCCCCGGGACCACCGGGGAGCTGTTTTTT
j_gene: TRBJ2-7; abundance: few; len: 14; v_gene: TRBV5-1; d_gene: TRBD2; CDR3aa: CASSDPSGPYEQYF; CDR3nt: TGCGCCAGCAGCGACCCTAGCGGGCCCTACGAGCAGTACTTC
j_gene: TRBJ2-7; abundance: few; len: 13; v_gene: TRBV3-1; d_gene: TRBD2; CDR3aa: CASRESGAYEQYF; CDR3nt: TGTGCCAGCAGAGAAAGCGGGGCCTACGAGCAGTACTTC
j_gene: TRBJ2-7; abundance: NA; len: 13; v_gene: TRBV7-7; d_gene: TRBD1; CDR3aa: CASSVDRGNEQYF; CDR3nt: TGTGCCAGCAGCGTGGACAGGGGAAACGAGCAGTACTTC
j_gene: TRBJ2-1; abundance: NA; len: 16; v_gene: TRBV24-1; d_gene: TRBD2; CDR3aa: CATSETGLAVNNEQFF; CDR3nt: TGTGCCACCAGCGAAACTGGACTAGCGGTCAACAATGAGCAGTTCTTC
j_gene: TRBJ2-3; abundance: NA; len: 16; v_gene: TRBV5-6; d_gene: NA; CDR3aa: CASSLEMGPSTDTQYF; CDR3nt: TGTGCCAGCAGCTTGGAGATGGGGCCCAGCACAGATACGCAGTATTTT
j_gene: TRBJ2-2; abundance: NA; len: 15; v_gene: TRBV4-2; d_gene: NA; CDR3aa: CASSQDSVAPGELFF; CDR3nt: TGTGCCAGCAGCCAAGATTCGGTCGCGCCCGGGGAGCTGTTTTTT
j_gene: TRBJ2-7; abundance: few; len: 15; v_gene: TRBV5-6; d_gene: TRBD1; CDR3aa: CASSLGTEGLNEQYF; CDR3nt: TGTGCCAGCAGCCTGGGGACAGAGGGGCTTAACGAGCAGTACTTC
j_gene: TRBJ1-3; abundance: few; len: 19; v_gene: TRBV11-1; d_gene: TRBD1; CDR3aa: CASSPRQGAAGSSGNTIYF; CDR3nt: TGTGCCAGCAGCCCTAGACAGGGGGCGGCGGGGAGCTCTGGAAACACCATATATTTT
j_gene: TRBJ2-7; abundance: many; len: 14; v_gene: TRBV5-1; d_gene: NA; CDR3aa: CASSVRPSSYEQYF; CDR3nt: TGCGCCAGCAGTGTGCGGCCGTCCTCCTACGAGCAGTACTTC
j_gene: TRBJ2-3; abundance: few; len: 14; v_gene: TRBV20-1; d_gene: TRBD2; CDR3aa: CSAYLAVGTDTQYF; CDR3nt: TGCAGTGCTTATCTAGCGGTTGGCACAGATACGCAGTATTTT
j_gene: TRBJ2-7; abundance: many; len: 14; v_gene: TRBV7-2; d_gene: NA; CDR3aa: CASSLARQSYEQYF; CDR3nt: TGTGCCAGCAGCTTAGCTAGACAATCCTACGAGCAGTACTTC
j_gene: TRBJ2-6; abundance: few; len: 17; v_gene: TRBV7-9; d_gene: NA; CDR3aa: CASSRSRGNSGANVLTF; CDR3nt: TGTGCCAGCAGCAGATCCCGTGGCAACTCTGGGGCCAACGTCCTGACTTTC
j_gene: TRBJ2-2; abundance: NA; len: 16; v_gene: TRBV5-1; d_gene: TRBD2; CDR3aa: CASSLNSGGLPGELFF; CDR3nt: TGCGCCAGCAGCCTGAATAGCGGGGGGCTTCCAGGGGAGCTGTTTTTT
j_gene: TRBJ2-7; abundance: NA; len: 18; v_gene: TRBV12-3/TRBV12-4; d_gene: NA; CDR3aa: CASSLDPGWRGKAYEQYF; CDR3nt: TGTGCCAGCAGTTTAGACCCGGGATGGAGGGGGAAGGCCTACGAGCAGTACTTC
j_gene: TRBJ2-7; abundance: few; len: 15; v_gene: TRBV7-2; d_gene: NA; CDR3aa: CASSRDRRSSYEQYF; CDR3nt: TGTGCCAGCAGCCGCGACAGGAGGAGCTCCTACGAGCAGTACTTC
j_gene: TRBJ1-6; abundance: few; len: 14; v_gene: TRBV9; d_gene: NA; CDR3aa: CASSVARGGSPLHF; CDR3nt: TGTGCCAGCAGCGTAGCGAGGGGTGGATCACCCCTCCACTTT
j_gene: TRBJ2-1; abundance: many; len: 18; v_gene: TRBV7-6; d_gene: NA; CDR3aa: CASSLRSGSGQHYNEQFF; CDR3nt: TGTGCCAGCAGCTTAAGATCCGGCAGCGGGCAGCACTACAATGAGCAGTTCTTC
j_gene: TRBJ1-2; abundance: many; len: 15; v_gene: TRBV2; d_gene: NA; CDR3aa: CASSNSPGSGYGYTF; CDR3nt: TGTGCCAGCAGTAATTCCCCCGGGAGCGGCTATGGCTACACCTTC
j_gene: TRBJ2-3; abundance: NA; len: 17; v_gene: TRBV5-1; d_gene: TRBD1; CDR3aa: CASSLMPQGIGTDTQYF; CDR3nt: TGCGCCAGCAGCTTGATGCCACAGGGGATTGGCACAGATACGCAGTATTTT
j_gene: TRBJ1-1; abundance: few; len: 13; v_gene: TRBV4-1; d_gene: NA; CDR3aa: CASSKLQGTEAFF; CDR3nt: TGCGCCAGCAGCAAATTACAGGGAACTGAAGCTTTCTTT
j_gene: TRBJ2-5; abundance: few; len: 15; v_gene: TRBV25-1; d_gene: TRBD2; CDR3aa: CASSEFTSGGPTQYF; CDR3nt: TGTGCCAGCAGTGAATTTACTAGCGGGGGCCCTACCCAGTACTTC